Below, one T cell receptor beta chain is given with its context. The antigen remains undetermined. Presence of unique molecular identifiers characterized the TCR beta cDNA libraries. T cells numbering about 0.95 to 11 million gave rise to about 490,000 cDNA molecules. TCRdb re-derived calls from the PCR reads in MiXCR, one entry per CDR3 protein. The data hold some 690,000 distinct CDR3 sequences, with 55% to 60% observed a single time. This record belongs to a study of post-analysis software for immune sequencing data. About the study: Several disease courses (relapsing-remitting, secondary progressive and progressive-relapsing) of multiple sclerosis were included. The study, taken as a whole, reports: Five or six TRBV segments appeared more often in patients than in controls, and TRBV5-6, TRBV5-1 and TRBV20-1 were among these. Samples from one preparation batch, clustered by F measure, grouped strongly together. Controls' normalized Chao1 diversity significantly exceeded that of multiple sclerosis patients.

Germline values: CDR1 SNHLY, CDR2 FYNNEI. There are 12 residues in the CDR3. The TCR originated in a girl aged 2-10 years with multiple sclerosis. The sequencing input was blood. The chain recombines TRBV2 with TRBJ2-1, with D maybe TRBD2 (6 bases). The J call is uncertain, as TRBJ2-7 better fits the DNA end. CDR3 loop: CASFWRGIEQYF. CDR3 coding DNA: TGTGCCAGCTTTTGGAGGGGCATCGAGCAGTACTTC.